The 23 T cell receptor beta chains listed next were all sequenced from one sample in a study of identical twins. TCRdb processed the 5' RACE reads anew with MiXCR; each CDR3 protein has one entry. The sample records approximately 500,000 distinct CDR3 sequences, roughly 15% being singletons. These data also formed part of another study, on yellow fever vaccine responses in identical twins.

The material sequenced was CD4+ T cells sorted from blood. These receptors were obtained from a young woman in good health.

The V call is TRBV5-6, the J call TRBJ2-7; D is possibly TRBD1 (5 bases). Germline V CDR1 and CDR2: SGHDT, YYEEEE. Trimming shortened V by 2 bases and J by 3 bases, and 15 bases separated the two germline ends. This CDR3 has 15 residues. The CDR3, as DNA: TGTGCCAGCAGCTTACGGACAACTTTGCGCTACGAGCAGTACTTC. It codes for CASSLRTTLRYEQYF. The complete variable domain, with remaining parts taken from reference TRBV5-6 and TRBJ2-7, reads DAGVTQSPTHLIKTRGQQVTLRCSPKSGHDTVSWYQQALGQGPQFIFQYYEEEERQRGNFPDRFSGHQFPNYSSELNVNALLLGDSALYLCASSLRTTLRYEQYFGPGTRLTVT.

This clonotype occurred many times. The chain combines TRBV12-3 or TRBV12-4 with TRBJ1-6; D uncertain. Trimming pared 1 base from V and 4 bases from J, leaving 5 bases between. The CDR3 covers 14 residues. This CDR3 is CASSLDSYNSPLHF. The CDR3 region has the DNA TGTGCCAGCAGTTTAGACAGTTATAATTCACCCCTCCACTTT.

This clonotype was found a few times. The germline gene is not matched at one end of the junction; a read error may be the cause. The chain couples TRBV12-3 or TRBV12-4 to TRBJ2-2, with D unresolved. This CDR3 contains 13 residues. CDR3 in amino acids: CASRKMDTAELFF. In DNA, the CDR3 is TGTGCCAGCAGAAAAATGGATACCGCGGAGCTGTTTTTT.

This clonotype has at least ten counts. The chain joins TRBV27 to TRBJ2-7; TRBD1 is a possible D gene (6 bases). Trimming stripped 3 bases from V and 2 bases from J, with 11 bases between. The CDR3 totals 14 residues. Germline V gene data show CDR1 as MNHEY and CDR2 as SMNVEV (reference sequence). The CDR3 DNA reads TGTGCCAGCAGTTTGAAACAGGGACCCTACGAGCAGTACGTC. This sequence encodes CASSLKQGPYEQYV.

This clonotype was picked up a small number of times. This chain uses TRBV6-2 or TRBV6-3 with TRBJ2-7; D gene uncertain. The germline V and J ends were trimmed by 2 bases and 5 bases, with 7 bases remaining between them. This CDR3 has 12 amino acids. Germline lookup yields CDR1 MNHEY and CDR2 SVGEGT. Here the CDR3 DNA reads TGTGCCAGCAGTTACGTAGGGAACGAGCAGTACGTC. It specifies CASSYVGNEQYV.

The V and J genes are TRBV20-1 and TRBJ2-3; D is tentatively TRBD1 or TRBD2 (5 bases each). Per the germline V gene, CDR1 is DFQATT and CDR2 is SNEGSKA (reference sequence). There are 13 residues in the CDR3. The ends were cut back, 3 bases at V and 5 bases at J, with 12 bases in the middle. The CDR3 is CSASPPGRDTQYF. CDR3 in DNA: TGCAGTGCTAGTCCCCCGGGGCGAGATACGCAGTATTTT.

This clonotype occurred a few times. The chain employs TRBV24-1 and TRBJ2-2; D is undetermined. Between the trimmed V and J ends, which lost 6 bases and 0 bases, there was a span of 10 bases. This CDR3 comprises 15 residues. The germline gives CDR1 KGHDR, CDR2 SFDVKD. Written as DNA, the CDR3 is TGTGCCACCAGTTCTTACGGATCGAACACCGGGGAGCTGTTTTTT. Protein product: CATSSYGSNTGELFF.

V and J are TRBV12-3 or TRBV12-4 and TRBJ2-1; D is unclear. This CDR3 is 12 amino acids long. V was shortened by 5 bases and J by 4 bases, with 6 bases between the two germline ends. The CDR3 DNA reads TGTGCCAGCAGTAAACAGTACAATGAGCAGTTCTTC. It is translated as CASSKQYNEQFF.

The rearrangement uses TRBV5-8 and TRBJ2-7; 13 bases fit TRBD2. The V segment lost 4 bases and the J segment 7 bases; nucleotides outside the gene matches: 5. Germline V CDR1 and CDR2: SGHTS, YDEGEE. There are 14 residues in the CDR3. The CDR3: CASSRGLAGREQYF. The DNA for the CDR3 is TGTGCCAGCAGCCGGGGACTAGCGGGAAGGGAGCAGTACTTC.

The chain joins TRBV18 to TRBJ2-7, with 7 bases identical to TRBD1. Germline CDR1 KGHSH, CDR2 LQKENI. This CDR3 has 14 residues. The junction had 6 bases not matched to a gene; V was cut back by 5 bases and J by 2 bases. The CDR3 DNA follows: TGTGCCAGCTCAAAGGACAGGTCTACCTACGAGCAGTACGTC. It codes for CASSKDRSTYEQYV.

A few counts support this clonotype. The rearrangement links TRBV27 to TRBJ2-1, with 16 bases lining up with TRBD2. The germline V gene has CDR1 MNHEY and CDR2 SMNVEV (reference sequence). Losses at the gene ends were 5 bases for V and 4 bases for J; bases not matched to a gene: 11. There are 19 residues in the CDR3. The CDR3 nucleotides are TGTGCCAGCAGTCGAAAGGGGACTAGCGGGAGGGCGAGGTACAATGAGCAGTTCTTC. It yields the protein CASSRKGTSGRARYNEQFF.

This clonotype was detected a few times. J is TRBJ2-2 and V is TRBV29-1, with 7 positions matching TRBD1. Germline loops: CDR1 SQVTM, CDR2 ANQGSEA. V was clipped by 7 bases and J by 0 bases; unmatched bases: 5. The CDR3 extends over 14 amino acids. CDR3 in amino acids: CSATDRPNTGELFF. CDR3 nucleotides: TGCAGCGCTACGGACAGGCCGAACACCGGGGAGCTGTTTTTT.

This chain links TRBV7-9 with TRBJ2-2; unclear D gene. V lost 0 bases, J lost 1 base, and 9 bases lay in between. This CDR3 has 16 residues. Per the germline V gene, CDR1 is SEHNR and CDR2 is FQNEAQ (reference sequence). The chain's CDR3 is CASSLAVVLNTGELFF. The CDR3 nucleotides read TGTGCCAGCAGCTTAGCGGTGGTTCTGAACACCGGGGAGCTGTTTTTT.

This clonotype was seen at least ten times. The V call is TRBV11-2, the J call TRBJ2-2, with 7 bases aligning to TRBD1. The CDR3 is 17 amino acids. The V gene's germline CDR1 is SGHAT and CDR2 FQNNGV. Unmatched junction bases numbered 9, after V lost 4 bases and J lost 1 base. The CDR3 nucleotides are TGTGCCAGCAGCTCGAGACTCGGGACAGAGAACACCGGGGAGCTGTTTTTT. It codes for CASSSRLGTENTGELFF.

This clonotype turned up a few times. CDR3 DNA sequence: TGTGCCAGCAGGCCGACAGGGGGCAACTATGGCTACACCTTC. This translates into CASRPTGGNYGYTF. This chain joins TRBV12-3 or TRBV12-4 and TRBJ1-2, with 10 bases lining up with TRBD1. The CDR3 has 14 amino acids. After removal of 6 bases from V and 2 bases from J, the junction contained 3 bases not matched to a gene.

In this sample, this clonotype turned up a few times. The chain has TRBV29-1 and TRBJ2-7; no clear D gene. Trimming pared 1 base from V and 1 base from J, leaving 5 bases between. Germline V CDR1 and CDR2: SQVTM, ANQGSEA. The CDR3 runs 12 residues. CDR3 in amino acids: CSVEGISYEQYF. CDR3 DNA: TGCAGCGTTGAAGGGATATCCTACGAGCAGTACTTC.

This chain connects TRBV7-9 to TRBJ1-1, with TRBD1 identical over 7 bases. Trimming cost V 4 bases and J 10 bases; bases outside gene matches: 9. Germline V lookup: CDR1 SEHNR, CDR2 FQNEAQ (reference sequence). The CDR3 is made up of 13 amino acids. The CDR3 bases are TGTGCCAGCAGCTCCCGGGACAGCCAGACAGCTTTCTTT. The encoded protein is CASSSRDSQTAFF.

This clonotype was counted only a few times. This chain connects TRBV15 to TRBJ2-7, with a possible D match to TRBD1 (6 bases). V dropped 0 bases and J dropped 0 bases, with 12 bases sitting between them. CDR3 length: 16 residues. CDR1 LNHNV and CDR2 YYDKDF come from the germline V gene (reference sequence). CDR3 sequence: CATSREVGQISYEQYF. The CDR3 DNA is TGTGCCACCAGCAGAGAAGTCGGACAGATCTCCTACGAGCAGTACTTC.

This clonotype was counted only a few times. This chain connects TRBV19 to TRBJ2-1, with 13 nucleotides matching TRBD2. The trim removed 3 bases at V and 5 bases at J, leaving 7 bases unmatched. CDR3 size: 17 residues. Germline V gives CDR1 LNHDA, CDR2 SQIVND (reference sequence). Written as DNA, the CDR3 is TGTGCCAGTAGTATTGGGGGACTAGCGGGATTGAACAATGAGCAGTTCTTC. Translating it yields CASSIGGLAGLNNEQFF.

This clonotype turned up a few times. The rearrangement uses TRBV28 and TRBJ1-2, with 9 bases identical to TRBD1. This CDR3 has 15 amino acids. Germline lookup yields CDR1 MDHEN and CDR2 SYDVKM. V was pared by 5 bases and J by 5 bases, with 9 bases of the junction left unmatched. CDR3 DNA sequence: TGTGCCAGCAGTCCGGGGACAGGGCCTTTGTATGGCTACACCTTC. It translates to CASSPGTGPLYGYTF.

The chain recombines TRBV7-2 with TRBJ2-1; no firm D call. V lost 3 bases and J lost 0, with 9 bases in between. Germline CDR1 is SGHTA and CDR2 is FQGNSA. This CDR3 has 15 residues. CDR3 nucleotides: TGTGCCAGCAGCTTTAGGCTTCCCTCCTACAATGAGCAGTTCTTC. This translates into CASSFRLPSYNEQFF.

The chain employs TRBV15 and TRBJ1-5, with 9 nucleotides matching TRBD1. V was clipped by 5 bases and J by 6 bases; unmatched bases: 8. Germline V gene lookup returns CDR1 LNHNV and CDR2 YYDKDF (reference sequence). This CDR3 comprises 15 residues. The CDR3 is CATSLQGAGAQPQHF. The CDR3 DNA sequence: TGTGCCACCAGCTTACAGGGGGCCGGGGCTCAGCCCCAGCATTTT.

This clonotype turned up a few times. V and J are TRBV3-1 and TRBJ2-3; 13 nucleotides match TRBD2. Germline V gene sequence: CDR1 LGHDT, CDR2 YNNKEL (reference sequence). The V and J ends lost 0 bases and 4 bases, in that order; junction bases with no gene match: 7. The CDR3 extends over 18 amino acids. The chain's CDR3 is CASSQDGGLAGKADTQYF. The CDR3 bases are TGTGCCAGCAGCCAAGATGGGGGACTAGCGGGAAAAGCAGATACGCAGTATTTT.